This entry lists 10 T cell receptor beta chains sequenced from one sample in a study of cytomegalovirus exposure and HLA in healthy donors. Primers: 60 Vbeta forward and 13 Jbeta reverse. Profiled with immunoSEQ multiplex PCR; TCRdb holds only in-frame clones, not every one. The sample has more than 80,000 clones; roughly 74% are singletons. The sample taken for sequencing was PBMCs. These receptors all stem from a female donor in good health and CMV-seropositive.

This CDR3 is CAISETRTAHGYGYTF. The CDR3 DNA reads as TGTGCCATCAGTGAGACAAGGACAGCTCATGGCTATGGCTACACCTTC. This chain connects TRBV10-3 to TRBJ1-2; tentatively, D is TRBD1 (6 bases). The CDR3 loop spans 16 amino acids. V lost 2 bases and J lost 4, with 17 bases in between. CDR1 ENHRY and CDR2 SYGVKD come from the germline V gene.

The genes are TRBV28 and TRBJ1-2; weak D call: TRBD1 (6 bases). The germline V gene has CDR1 MDHEN and CDR2 SYDVKM. Trimming shortened V by 7 bases and J by 0 bases, and 18 bases separated the two germline ends. The CDR3 extends over 16 amino acids. The CDR3 here is CASTLTGTTSNYGYTF. The CDR3 DNA reads TGTGCCAGCACGCTTACCGGGACAACCTCTAACTATGGCTACACCTTC.

The genes are TRBV7-2 and TRBJ1-2, with D tentatively TRBD1 (6 bases). Trimming pared 3 bases from V and 5 bases from J, leaving 10 bases between. Germline V gene sequence: CDR1 SGHTA, CDR2 FQGNSA. The CDR3 length is 13 residues. The CDR3 region is CASSFGTIYGYTF. The CDR3 region has the DNA TGTGCCAGCAGCTTTGGGACAATTTATGGCTACACCTTC. The full variable domain, rest sourced from reference TRBV7-2 and TRBJ1-2, is GAGVSQSPSNKVTEKGKDVELRCDPISGHTALYWYRQSLGQGLEFLIYFQGNSAPDKSGLPSDRFSAERTGGSVSTLTIQRTQQEDSAVYLCASSFGTIYGYTFGSGTRLTVV.

The chain joins TRBV6-5 to TRBJ2-7; TRBD2 matches 7 bases. Per germline, CDR1 MNHEY and CDR2 SVGAGI. J lost 0 bases, V lost 2 bases, and 4 bases had no gene match. The CDR3 runs to 15 residues. CDR3 sequence reads: CASSYGAGLSYEQYF. The CDR3 region has the DNA TGTGCCAGCAGTTACGGAGCGGGGCTCTCCTACGAGCAGTACTTC.

The chain combines TRBV18 with TRBJ1-2; 9 nucleotides agree with TRBD1. V lost 2 bases to trimming and J lost 10 bases; unmatched junction nucleotides: 14. The V gene's germline CDR1 is KGHSH and CDR2 LQKENI. The CDR3 contains 16 residues. CDR3 nucleotide sequence: TGTGCCAGCTCACCAGTTCGAGCGGGACAGGGCGAGTTCTACACCTTC. The encoded protein is CASSPVRAGQGEFYTF.

V gene TRBV7-8 combines with J gene TRBJ2-1; D possibly corresponds to TRBD2 (5 bases). Trimming stripped 2 bases from V and 3 bases from J, with 11 bases between. CDR1 is SGHVS, CDR2 FQNEAQ, per germline. This CDR3 contains 15 residues. In nucleotides, the CDR3 is TGTGCCAGCAGCTTATTCCTAGCCCTCTACAATGAGCAGTTCTTC. It codes for CASSLFLALYNEQFF.

The chain uses TRBV4-1 and TRBJ2-3; 12 nucleotides match TRBD2. The germline CDR1 and CDR2 sequences are MGHRA and YSYEKL. The V segment lost 1 base and the J segment 4 bases; nucleotides outside the gene matches: 9. This CDR3 has 18 residues. The CDR3 DNA sequence: TGCGCCAGCAGCCAAGCCTTCTTCGCTAGCGGGAGGGCAGATACGCAGTATTTT. This encodes CASSQAFFASGRADTQYF.

The chain uses TRBV5-1 and TRBJ1-6, with D possibly being TRBD1 (5 bases). Per the germline V gene, CDR1 is SGHRS and CDR2 is YFSETQ. The length of the CDR3 is 16 residues. Trimming shortened V by 0 bases and J by 4 bases, and 11 bases separated the two germline ends. In DNA form, the CDR3 reads TGCGCCAGCAGCTTGGGCAGGGAGGGGTATAATTCACCCCTCCACTTT. Translated: CASSLGREGYNSPLHF.

This sequence joins TRBV6-1 and TRBJ1-1; D gene ambiguous. The CDR3 runs 14 residues. Trimming stripped 7 bases from V and 5 bases from J, with 17 bases between. CDR1 and CDR2 (germline): MNHNS, SASEGT. In DNA form, the CDR3 reads TGTGCCAGCATCCCGGACTTCCTGGGGACTGAAGCTTTCTTT. Translating it yields CASIPDFLGTEAFF.

The chain has TRBV30 and TRBJ2-7, with D maybe TRBD2 (6 bases). Trimming removed 2 bases from V and 7 bases from J, with 21 bases in between. Germline CDR1 is GTSNPN and CDR2 is SVGIG (reference sequence). This CDR3 has 15 residues. The CDR3 DNA follows: TGTGCCTGGAGTACTTCTTGGTGGGAGGCGGATGAGCAGTACTTC. It translates to CAWSTSWWEADEQYF.